The present T cell receptor beta chain was sequenced within a study of blood T cell repertoires in COVID-19. In the authors' workflow: Estimated nucleated cell counts came from reference gene primer amplification. The table came from immunoSEQ multiplex PCR; TCRdb's copy has only in-frame clones and leaves some out. The DNA was the basis for D and trimming; V, J and clone size are from that table. The profile shows a few hundred thousand clones, almost 90% of them singletons. Patients from Seattle were sampled longitudinally, starting during active infection. The specimen was peripheral blood. The clonotype comes from a woman aged 55-75 years with COVID-19, enrolled during active disease.

The CDR3 sequence is CAWFRGGLNTGELFF. CDR3 in DNA: TGTGCCTGGTTTCGGGGAGGTTTGAACACCGGGGAGCTGTTTTTT. This chain links TRBV30 with TRBJ2-2, with D perhaps matching TRBD2 (6 bases). The germline V and J ends were trimmed by 5 bases and 1 base, with 14 bases remaining between them. The CDR3 length is 15 residues. Germline-derived CDR1 and CDR2 are GTSNPN and SVGIG (reference sequence).